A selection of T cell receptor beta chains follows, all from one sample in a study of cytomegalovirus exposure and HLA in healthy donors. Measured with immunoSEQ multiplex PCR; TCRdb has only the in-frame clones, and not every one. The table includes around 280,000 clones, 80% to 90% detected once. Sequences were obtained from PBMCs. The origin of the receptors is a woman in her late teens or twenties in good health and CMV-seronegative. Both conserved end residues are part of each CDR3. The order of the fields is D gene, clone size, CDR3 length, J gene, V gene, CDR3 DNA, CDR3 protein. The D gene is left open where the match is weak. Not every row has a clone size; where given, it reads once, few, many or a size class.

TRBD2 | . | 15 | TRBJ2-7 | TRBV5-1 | TGCGCCAGCAGCTTGCAAGCGGGGGGATACTACGAGCAGTACTTC | CASSLQAGGYYEQYF
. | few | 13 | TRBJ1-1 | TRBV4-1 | TGCGCCAGCAGAGAATCGGGGAGCACTGAAGCTTTCTTT | CASRESGSTEAFF
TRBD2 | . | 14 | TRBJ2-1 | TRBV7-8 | TGTGCCAGCAGCCGTGCCGGGGGGGCGAATGAGCAGTTCTTC | CASSRAGGANEQFF
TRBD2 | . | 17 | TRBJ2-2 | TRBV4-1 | TGCGCCAGCAGAAACCTTCACTTTAGCGGGGGGGAGGGGGAGCTGTTTTTT | CASRNLHFSGGEGELFF
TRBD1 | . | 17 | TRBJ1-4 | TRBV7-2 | TGTGCCAGCAGCTTAGCCCTTGGGCAGGGGGCGTATGAAAAACTGTTTTTT | CASSLALGQGAYEKLFF
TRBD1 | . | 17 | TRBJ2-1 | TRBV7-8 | TGTGCCAGCAGCTTAACGGAGACAGGGGTGTTATACGGTGAGCAGTTCTTC | CASSLTETGVLYGEQFF
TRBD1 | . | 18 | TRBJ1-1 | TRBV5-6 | TGTGCCAGCAGCGGGATACGGACAGGCCATGGCCCGAACACTGAAGCTTTCTTT | CASSGIRTGHGPNTEAFF
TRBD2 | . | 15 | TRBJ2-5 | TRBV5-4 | TGTGCCAGCAGCCTTAGACTAGCGGGCCAAGAGACCCAGTACTTC | CASSLRLAGQETQYF
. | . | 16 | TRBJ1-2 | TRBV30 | TGTGCCTGGAATTATTACCACGGTCCTACCCGCTATGGCTACACCTTC | CAWNYYHGPTRYGYTF
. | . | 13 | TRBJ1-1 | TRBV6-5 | TGTGCCAGCAGTCACACAGAGAACACTGAAGCTTTCTTT | CASSHTENTEAFF
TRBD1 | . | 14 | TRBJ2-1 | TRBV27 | TGTGCCAGCAGTTCTGGGACAGGAGAGGGTGAGCAGTTCTTC | CASSSGTGEGEQFF
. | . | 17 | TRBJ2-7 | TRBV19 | TGTGCCAGTAGTGAACAGGGTGTTGTGTCCAATCCCTACGAGCAGTACTTC | CASSEQGVVSNPYEQYF
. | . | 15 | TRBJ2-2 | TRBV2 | TGTGCCAGCAGGGGGAGTATTAGGGCAACCGGGGAGCTGTTTTTT | CASRGSIRATGELFF
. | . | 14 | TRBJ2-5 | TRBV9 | TGTGCCAGCAGCCCCACGGGGGGCGCAGAGACCCAGTACTTC | CASSPTGGAETQYF
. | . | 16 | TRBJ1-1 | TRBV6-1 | TGTGCCAGCAGTGAAGTGGGGAGGTTCCTGAACACTGAAGCTTTCTTT | CASSEVGRFLNTEAFF